This is a list of T cell receptor beta chains from one sample in a study of blood T cells in healthy people across ages. TCRdb re-called the 5' RACE reads with MiXCR, one entry per CDR3 protein. The table includes fewer than 800,000 distinct CDR3 sequences, about 21% detected once. Sample: blood. These receptors were taken from a man in his 70s in good health. Both conserved end residues are part of each CDR3. The order of the fields is J gene, V gene, D gene, clone size, CDR3 protein, CDR3 DNA. A D gene is named only where the DNA matches it firmly. Part of the rows lack a size; the others show once, few, many or a class for expanded clones.

j_call: TRBJ1-1
v_call: TRBV7-6
d_call: .
clone_size: .
cdr3_aa: CASSLAGPGRTMNTEAFF
cdr3_nt: TGTGCCAGCAGCTTAGCGGGACCGGGACGTACCATGAACACTGAAGCTTTCTTT

j_call: TRBJ2-3
v_call: TRBV28
d_call: .
clone_size: .
cdr3_aa: CASSYRGGPRISDTQYF
cdr3_nt: TGTGCCAGCAGTTATAGGGGGGGACCCCGAATATCAGATACGCAGTATTTT

j_call: TRBJ2-1
v_call: TRBV6-6
d_call: TRBD2
clone_size: few
cdr3_aa: CASSQREGSYNEQFF
cdr3_nt: TGTGCCAGCAGCCAACGGGAGGGGTCCTACAATGAGCAGTTCTTC

j_call: TRBJ2-7
v_call: TRBV6-5
d_call: TRBD2
clone_size: .
cdr3_aa: CASSYSTSGRYEQYF
cdr3_nt: TGTGCCAGCAGTTACTCGACTAGCGGGAGGTACGAGCAGTACTTC

j_call: TRBJ2-7
v_call: TRBV20-1
d_call: .
clone_size: .
cdr3_aa: CSARLTGIHEQYF
cdr3_nt: TGCAGTGCTAGGCTTACAGGGATCCACGAGCAGTACTTC

j_call: TRBJ2-7
v_call: TRBV3-1
d_call: .
clone_size: many
cdr3_aa: CASSQWLSGGTYEQYF
cdr3_nt: TGTGCCAGCAGCCAATGGCTATCAGGGGGGACCTACGAGCAGTACTTC

j_call: TRBJ2-3
v_call: TRBV20-1
d_call: TRBD2
clone_size: .
cdr3_aa: CSARPTSGRAISTDTQYF
cdr3_nt: TGCAGTGCTAGACCAACTAGCGGGAGGGCGATAAGCACAGATACGCAGTATTTT

j_call: TRBJ2-1
v_call: TRBV7-2
d_call: .
clone_size: many
cdr3_aa: CASSFLGLEQFF
cdr3_nt: TGTGCCAGCAGCTTTCTAGGGCTTGAGCAGTTCTTC

j_call: TRBJ2-1
v_call: TRBV9
d_call: .
clone_size: few
cdr3_aa: CASSVESSWGNEQFF
cdr3_nt: TGTGCCAGCAGCGTAGAAAGCTCCTGGGGCAATGAGCAGTTCTTC

j_call: TRBJ2-2
v_call: TRBV25-1
d_call: TRBD2
clone_size: few
cdr3_aa: CASSLTSGQNTGELFF
cdr3_nt: TGTGCCAGCAGTCTAACTAGCGGACAAAACACTGGGGAGCTGTTTTTT

j_call: TRBJ2-7
v_call: TRBV28
d_call: .
clone_size: few
cdr3_aa: CASSSSGRTAYEQYF
cdr3_nt: TGTGCCAGCAGTTCATCAGGGAGGACTGCCTACGAGCAGTACTTC

j_call: TRBJ2-3
v_call: TRBV6-5
d_call: .
clone_size: few
cdr3_aa: CASSYSGTPHPSYTDTQYF
cdr3_nt: TGTGCCAGCAGTTACTCAGGGACTCCTCATCCTTCTTACACAGATACGCAGTATTTT

j_call: TRBJ2-7
v_call: TRBV3-1
d_call: .
clone_size: .
cdr3_aa: CASSFDPISEQYF
cdr3_nt: TGTGCCAGCAGCTTCGACCCTATCAGCGAGCAGTACTTC

j_call: TRBJ1-4
v_call: TRBV27
d_call: .
clone_size: few
cdr3_aa: CASSPTRVVEKLFF
cdr3_nt: TGTGCCAGCAGTCCGACCCGAGTTGTCGAAAAACTGTTTTTT

j_call: TRBJ2-1
v_call: TRBV20-1
d_call: TRBD2
clone_size: few
cdr3_aa: CSAESGSEPYNEQFF
cdr3_nt: TGCAGTGCCGAGAGCGGGAGTGAACCCTACAATGAGCAGTTCTTC

j_call: TRBJ2-3
v_call: TRBV13
d_call: .
clone_size: few
cdr3_aa: CASSLETLQGDTQYF
cdr3_nt: TGTGCCAGCAGCTTAGAAACCCTACAGGGAGATACGCAGTATTTT

j_call: TRBJ2-7
v_call: TRBV20-1
d_call: .
clone_size: .
cdr3_aa: CSARDTSYYEQYF
cdr3_nt: TGCAGTGCTAGAGATACGTCCTACTACGAGCAGTACTTC

j_call: TRBJ2-2
v_call: TRBV14
d_call: .
clone_size: .
cdr3_aa: CASSVRGSAGELFF
cdr3_nt: TGTGCCAGCAGTGTCAGAGGGAGCGCCGGGGAGCTGTTTTTT

j_call: TRBJ2-7
v_call: TRBV5-5
d_call: TRBD2
clone_size: few
cdr3_aa: CASSLQITSGIAYEQYF
cdr3_nt: TGTGCCAGCAGCTTGCAAATCACTAGCGGGATAGCCTACGAGCAGTACTTC

j_call: TRBJ2-5
v_call: TRBV20-1
d_call: .
clone_size: .
cdr3_aa: CSAPPLGGGETQYF
cdr3_nt: TGCAGTGCTCCGCCCCTAGGAGGTGGGGAGACCCAGTACTTC

j_call: TRBJ2-5
v_call: TRBV20-1
d_call: TRBD2
clone_size: .
cdr3_aa: CSAPDRTSGRVEGTQYF
cdr3_nt: TGCAGTGCTCCGGATCGGACTAGCGGGAGAGTGGAAGGGACCCAGTACTTC

j_call: TRBJ2-1
v_call: TRBV29-1
d_call: TRBD2
clone_size: few
cdr3_aa: CSVAGRRERNEQFF
cdr3_nt: TGCAGCGTTGCAGGGCGGCGGGAGCGCAATGAGCAGTTCTTC

j_call: TRBJ2-5
v_call: TRBV5-1
d_call: .
clone_size: many
cdr3_aa: CASRSGTEETQYF
cdr3_nt: TGCGCCAGCAGATCGGGCACAGAAGAGACCCAGTACTTC

j_call: TRBJ2-1
v_call: TRBV4-1
d_call: .
clone_size: many
cdr3_aa: CASSRGQDNEQFF
cdr3_nt: TGCGCCAGCAGCCGGGGACAAGACAATGAGCAGTTCTTC

j_call: TRBJ2-1
v_call: TRBV7-8
d_call: TRBD2
clone_size: many
cdr3_aa: CASSLGGRDDNKQFF
cdr3_nt: TGTGCCAGCAGCTTGGGCGGGAGAGACGATAATAAGCAGTTCTTC

j_call: TRBJ2-3
v_call: TRBV20-1
d_call: TRBD2
clone_size: .
cdr3_aa: CSASGGRETDTQYF
cdr3_nt: TGCAGTGCTTCCGGGGGGAGAGAGACAGATACGCAGTATTTT

j_call: TRBJ1-3
v_call: TRBV4-1
d_call: .
clone_size: .
cdr3_aa: CASSQGGGRDSGNTIYF
cdr3_nt: TGCGCCAGCAGCCAAGGAGGGGGACGGGACTCTGGAAACACCATATATTTT

j_call: TRBJ2-7
v_call: TRBV10-3
d_call: .
clone_size: .
cdr3_aa: CAISAGVSSVRAYEQYF
cdr3_nt: TGTGCCATCAGTGCGGGAGTGAGTAGCGTGAGGGCCTACGAGCAGTACTTC

j_call: TRBJ2-3
v_call: TRBV24-1
d_call: .
clone_size: once
cdr3_aa: CATSDTTGFGHTQYF
cdr3_nt: TGTGCCACCAGTGATACCACAGGGTTTGGACATACGCAGTATTTT

j_call: TRBJ2-5
v_call: TRBV24-1
d_call: .
clone_size: .
cdr3_aa: CATSDSAQGLQETQYF
cdr3_nt: TGTGCCACCAGTGATTCCGCACAGGGTCTCCAAGAGACCCAGTACTTC

j_call: TRBJ2-1
v_call: TRBV5-1
d_call: .
clone_size: few
cdr3_aa: CASSPMVGSSYNEQFF
cdr3_nt: TGCGCCAGCAGCCCTATGGTCGGGAGTTCCTACAATGAGCAGTTCTTC

j_call: TRBJ2-7
v_call: TRBV29-1
d_call: TRBD2
clone_size: many
cdr3_aa: CSVSSGSYEQYF
cdr3_nt: TGCAGCGTTTCTAGCGGGAGTTACGAGCAGTACTTC

j_call: TRBJ2-3
v_call: TRBV20-1
d_call: TRBD2
clone_size: .
cdr3_aa: CSARVAGGPTDTQYF
cdr3_nt: TGCAGTGCTAGGGTAGCGGGAGGGCCGACAGATACGCAGTATTTT

j_call: TRBJ2-5
v_call: TRBV5-1
d_call: TRBD2
clone_size: many
cdr3_aa: CASSLTSGAPYF
cdr3_nt: TGCGCCAGCAGCCTGACTAGCGGGGCTCCTTACTTC

j_call: TRBJ2-5
v_call: TRBV20-1
d_call: .
clone_size: .
cdr3_aa: CSASPTQETQYF
cdr3_nt: TGCAGTGCTAGCCCGACCCAAGAGACCCAGTACTTC

j_call: TRBJ2-1
v_call: TRBV6-2/TRBV6-3
d_call: .
clone_size: .
cdr3_aa: CASSYSISSGGYYNEQFF
cdr3_nt: TGTGCCAGCAGTTACTCGATTAGTTCGGGCGGTTACTACAATGAGCAGTTCTTC

j_call: TRBJ2-2
v_call: TRBV5-1
d_call: TRBD2
clone_size: few
cdr3_aa: CASSSSGNGELFF
cdr3_nt: TGCGCCAGCAGTTCTAGCGGGAACGGGGAGCTGTTTTTT

j_call: TRBJ2-7
v_call: TRBV10-3
d_call: .
clone_size: few
cdr3_aa: CAIRTGERICEQYF
cdr3_nt: TGTGCCATCAGAACGGGAGAAAGGATTTGCGAGCAGTACTTC

j_call: TRBJ1-6
v_call: TRBV9
d_call: .
clone_size: .
cdr3_aa: CASSGQEVYNSPLHF
cdr3_nt: TGTGCCAGCAGCGGCCAAGAAGTCTATAATTCACCCCTCCACTTT

j_call: TRBJ2-5
v_call: TRBV6-6
d_call: .
clone_size: .
cdr3_aa: CASSNQKLGRETQYF
cdr3_nt: TGTGCCAGCAGTAACCAGAAGTTGGGGCGGGAGACCCAGTACTTC

j_call: TRBJ2-5
v_call: TRBV28
d_call: .
clone_size: few
cdr3_aa: CASSPRENLYQETRYF
cdr3_nt: TGTGCCAGCAGCCCTCGGGAGAACCTGTACCAAGAGACCCGGTACTTC

j_call: TRBJ2-7
v_call: TRBV27
d_call: TRBD2
clone_size: few
cdr3_aa: CASIEPRPSGSSYEQYF
cdr3_nt: TGTGCCAGCATTGAACCCCGCCCTAGCGGGAGCTCCTACGAGCAGTACTTC

j_call: TRBJ1-4
v_call: TRBV6-5
d_call: .
clone_size: many
cdr3_aa: CASSYRALNEKLFF
cdr3_nt: TGTGCCAGCAGTTACCGGGCTCTTAATGAAAAACTGTTTTTT

j_call: TRBJ2-5
v_call: TRBV24-1
d_call: .
clone_size: few
cdr3_aa: CATSDLRETYQETQYF
cdr3_nt: TGTGCCACCAGTGATTTGAGGGAGACGTACCAAGAGACCCAGTACTTC

j_call: TRBJ2-7
v_call: TRBV7-8
d_call: TRBD2
clone_size: .
cdr3_aa: CASRKGLAGPSYEQYF
cdr3_nt: TGTGCCAGCAGAAAAGGACTAGCGGGACCCTCCTACGAGCAGTACTTC

j_call: TRBJ2-3
v_call: TRBV29-1
d_call: .
clone_size: .
cdr3_aa: CSPVPGTDTQYF
cdr3_nt: TGCAGCCCCGTGCCCGGCACAGATACGCAGTATTTT

j_call: TRBJ2-1
v_call: TRBV20-1
d_call: TRBD2
clone_size: .
cdr3_aa: CSTAIAGVGDNEQFF
cdr3_nt: TGCAGTACGGCCATAGCGGGGGTAGGGGACAATGAGCAGTTCTTC

j_call: TRBJ2-5
v_call: TRBV28
d_call: .
clone_size: many
cdr3_aa: CASSSQQRFQETQYF
cdr3_nt: TGTGCCAGCAGTTCTCAGCAGCGTTTCCAAGAGACCCAGTACTTC

j_call: TRBJ2-3
v_call: TRBV6-2/TRBV6-3
d_call: TRBD2
clone_size: .
cdr3_aa: CASRGLRTDTQYF
cdr3_nt: TGTGCCAGCAGGGGACTACGCACAGATACGCAGTATTTT

j_call: TRBJ2-1
v_call: TRBV7-9
d_call: .
clone_size: .
cdr3_aa: CASSLAPLYNEQFF
cdr3_nt: TGTGCCAGCAGCTTAGCGCCTTTATACAATGAGCAGTTCTTC

j_call: TRBJ2-1
v_call: TRBV5-1
d_call: TRBD2
clone_size: .
cdr3_aa: CASESGSISGEQFF
cdr3_nt: TGCGCCAGCGAAAGCGGGAGTATTTCTGGGGAGCAGTTCTTC

j_call: TRBJ2-5
v_call: TRBV7-3
d_call: .
clone_size: few
cdr3_aa: CASSTLGGEETQYF
cdr3_nt: TGTGCCAGCAGCACCCTGGGTGGGGAGGAGACCCAGTACTTC

j_call: TRBJ2-2
v_call: TRBV19
d_call: .
clone_size: .
cdr3_aa: CAGRRDRMNTRELFF
cdr3_nt: TGTGCCGGTAGGCGGGACAGAATGAACACCAGGGAGCTGTTTTTT

j_call: TRBJ2-1
v_call: TRBV4-1
d_call: TRBD2
clone_size: .
cdr3_aa: CASSQVPSGRTDNEQFF
cdr3_nt: TGCGCCAGCAGCCAAGTCCCAAGCGGGAGGACGGACAATGAGCAGTTCTTC

j_call: TRBJ2-7
v_call: TRBV20-1
d_call: .
clone_size: many
cdr3_aa: CSGSRAGF
cdr3_nt: TGCAGCGGTTCAAGGGCAGGGTTC

j_call: TRBJ2-7
v_call: TRBV7-9
d_call: .
clone_size: .
cdr3_aa: CASSLDGFYEQYF
cdr3_nt: TGTGCCAGCAGCTTAGACGGATTCTACGAGCAGTACTTC

j_call: TRBJ2-1
v_call: TRBV7-2
d_call: .
clone_size: .
cdr3_aa: CASSAYERAMLHF
cdr3_nt: TGTGCCAGCAGCGCCTACGAGCGGGCGATGTTACACTTC

j_call: TRBJ2-3
v_call: TRBV6-6
d_call: TRBD2
clone_size: .
cdr3_aa: CASSLGLAGVPDTQYF
cdr3_nt: TGTGCCAGCAGTTTGGGACTAGCGGGAGTACCAGATACGCAGTATTTT

j_call: TRBJ2-3
v_call: TRBV3-1
d_call: .
clone_size: few
cdr3_aa: CASSQVGSTDTQYF
cdr3_nt: TGTGCCAGCAGCCAAGTCGGGAGCACAGATACGCAGTATTTT

j_call: TRBJ2-7
v_call: TRBV6-2/TRBV6-3
d_call: TRBD1
clone_size: few
cdr3_aa: CASRHTGAYEQYF
cdr3_nt: TGTGCCAGCAGGCATACAGGGGCCTACGAGCAGTACTTC